This T cell receptor beta chain was found in a study of early T cells in non-severe SARS-CoV-2 infection. CDR3 length equals 16 residues. The V segment lost 6 bases and the J segment 3 bases; nucleotides outside the gene matches: 5. Germline assignment: CDR1 MNHEY and CDR2 SVGAGI. This clonotype was counted ten times or more. TCRdb independently ran MiXCR on the 5' RACE reads; one entry per CDR3 protein. The sample contains about 43,000 distinct CDR3 sequences, about a tenth of which appear only once. The chain combines TRBV6-5 with TRBJ2-3; 14 nucleotides agree with TRBD2. Sequenced material: whole blood. The sequence was obtained from an adult who was a healthcare worker with PCR-confirmed SARS-CoV-2 infection or an uninfected control (not recorded which). The CDR3 DNA is TGTGCCAGCAGACCCCGGACTAGCGGGGGGACAGATACGCAGTATTTT. The encoded protein is CASRPRTSGGTDTQYF.